The clone carrying this TCR beta chain came up once. As yet, its antigen is unknown. The data belong to a study of graft-versus-host responses after intestinal transplantation. At the level of the study: All recipients got anti-thymocyte globulin induction, then tacrolimus and steroids for roughly three years.

The CDR3 sequence is 14 residues long. Germline loops: CDR1 SNHLY, CDR2 FYNNEI. V shed 3 bases, J shed 3 bases, and the junction held 1 base outside the gene matches. The assay was immunoSEQ multiplex PCR, and TCRdb's table has in-frame clones only and misses some. The sample yields about 70,000 clones, roughly 91% seen once. Study outcomes and limitations: GvH clones detected in recipient marrow included some appearing first in ileum or blood. Where graft-donor T cell macrochimerism was present, patients had high graft-versus-host to host-versus-graft clonal ratios in allografts. Early post-transplant declines in HvG were associated with peak levels of circulating GvH clones.

The V call is TRBV2, the J call TRBJ2-1; 8 bases are a match to TRBD2. The sequencing used unstimulated CD8+ T cells sorted from spleen or lymph node cells, collected before intestinal transplant. The TCR comes from a human donor who received an intestinal transplant. In nucleotides, the CDR3 is TGTGCCAGCAGTGAGCGGGGGGACTACAATGAGCAGTTCTTC. Its translation: CASSERGDYNEQFF.